The clone carrying this TCR beta chain was counted between two and nine times. The target antigen is unknown. The CDR3 length is 15 residues. CDR1 and CDR2 from the germline V gene are MGHRA and YSYEKL. Trimming cost V 4 bases and J 8 bases, with 20 bases left between them. The data originate from a study of T-cell reconstitution after alpha-beta-depleted transplantation in children. Points from the study as a whole: The authors attributed T-cell counts and diversity one year after transplant mostly to newly produced T cells.

Using unique molecular identifiers, the investigators prepared the TCRbeta library. TCRdb recomputed calls from the PCR reads with MiXCR, one row per CDR3 protein. The profile shows about 980,000 distinct CDR3 sequences, about 29% of them singletons. V gene TRBV4-1 combines with J gene TRBJ1-2; D uncertain. The TCR comes from a boy in the first two years of life who had a stem cell transplant for SCID, so the T cells may come from the graft donor. Sequenced here: PBMCs, mostly from graft donor cells, sampled 360 days after TCRalphabeta/CD19-depleted stem cell transplant. CDR3 bases: TGCGCCAGCAGCCGCCAAAGGGCGGGGTCGAGAGGCTACACCTTC. This translates into CASSRQRAGSRGYTF.